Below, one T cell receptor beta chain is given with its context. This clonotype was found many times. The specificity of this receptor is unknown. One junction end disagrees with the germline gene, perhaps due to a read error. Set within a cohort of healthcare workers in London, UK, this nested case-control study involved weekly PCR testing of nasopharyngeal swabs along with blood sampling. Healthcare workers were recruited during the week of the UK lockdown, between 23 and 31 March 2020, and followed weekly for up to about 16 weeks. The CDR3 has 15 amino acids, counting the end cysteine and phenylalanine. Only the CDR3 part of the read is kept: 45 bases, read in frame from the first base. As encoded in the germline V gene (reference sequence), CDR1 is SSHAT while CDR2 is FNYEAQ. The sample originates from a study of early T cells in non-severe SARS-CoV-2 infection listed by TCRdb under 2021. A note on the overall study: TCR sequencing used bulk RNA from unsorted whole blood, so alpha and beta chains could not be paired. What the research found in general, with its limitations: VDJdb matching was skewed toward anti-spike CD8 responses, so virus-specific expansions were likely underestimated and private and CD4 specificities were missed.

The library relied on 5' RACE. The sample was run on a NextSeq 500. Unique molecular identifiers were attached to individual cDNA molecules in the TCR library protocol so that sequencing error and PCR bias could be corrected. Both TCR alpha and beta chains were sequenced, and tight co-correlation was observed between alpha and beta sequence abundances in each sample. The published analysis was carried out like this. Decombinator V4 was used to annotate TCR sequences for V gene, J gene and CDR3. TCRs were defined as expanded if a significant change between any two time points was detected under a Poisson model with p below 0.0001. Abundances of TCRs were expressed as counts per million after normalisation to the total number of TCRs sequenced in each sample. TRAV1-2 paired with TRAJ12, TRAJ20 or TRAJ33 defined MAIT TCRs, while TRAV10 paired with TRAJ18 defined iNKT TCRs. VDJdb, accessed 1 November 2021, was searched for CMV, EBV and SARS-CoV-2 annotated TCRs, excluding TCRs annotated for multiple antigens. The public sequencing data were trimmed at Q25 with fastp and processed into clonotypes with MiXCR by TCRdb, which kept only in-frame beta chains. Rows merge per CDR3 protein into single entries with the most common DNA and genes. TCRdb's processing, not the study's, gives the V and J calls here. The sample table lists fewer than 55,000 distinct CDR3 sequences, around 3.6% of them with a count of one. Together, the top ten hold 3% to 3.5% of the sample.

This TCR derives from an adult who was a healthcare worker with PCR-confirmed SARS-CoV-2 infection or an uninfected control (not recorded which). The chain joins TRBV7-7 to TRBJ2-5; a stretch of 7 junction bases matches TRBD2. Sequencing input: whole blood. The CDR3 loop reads CASSVGTTYQETQYF. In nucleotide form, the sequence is TGTGCTAGCAGCGTAGGGACTACCTACCAAGAGACCCAGTACTTC. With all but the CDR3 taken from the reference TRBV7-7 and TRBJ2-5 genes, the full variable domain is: GAGVSQSPRYKVTKRGQDVTLRCDPISSHATLYWYQQALGQGPEFLTYFNYEAQPDKSGLPSDRFSAERPEGSISTLTIQRTEQRDSAMYRCASSVGTTYQETQYFGPGTRLLVL.